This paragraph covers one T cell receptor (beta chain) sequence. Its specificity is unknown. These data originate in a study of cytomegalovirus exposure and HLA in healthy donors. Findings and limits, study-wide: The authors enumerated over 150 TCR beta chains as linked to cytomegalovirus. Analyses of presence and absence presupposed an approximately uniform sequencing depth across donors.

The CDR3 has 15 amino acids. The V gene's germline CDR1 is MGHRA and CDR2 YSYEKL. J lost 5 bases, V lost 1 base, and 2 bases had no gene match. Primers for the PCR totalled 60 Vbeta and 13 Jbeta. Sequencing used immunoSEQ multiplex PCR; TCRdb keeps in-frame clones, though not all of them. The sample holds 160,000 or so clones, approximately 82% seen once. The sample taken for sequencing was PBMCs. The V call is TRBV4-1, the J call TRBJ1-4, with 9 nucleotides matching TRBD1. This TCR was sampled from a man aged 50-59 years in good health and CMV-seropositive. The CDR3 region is CASSQGDRVNEKLFF. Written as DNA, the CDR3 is TGCGCCAGCAGCCAAGGGGACAGGGTAAATGAAAAACTGTTTTTT.